The 30 T cell receptor beta chains below come from one sample, sequenced in a study of cytomegalovirus exposure and HLA in healthy donors. 60 Vbeta and 13 Jbeta primers were used in PCR. TCRdb's table, derived via immunoSEQ multiplex PCR, lists solely in-frame clones and lacks some. Of roughly 120,000 clones listed, around three quarters are singletons. What was sequenced was PBMCs. These receptors all stem from a man aged 35-49 years in good health and CMV-seronegative.

The chain uses TRBV9 and TRBJ1-2; weak D call: TRBD1 (6 bases). The ends were cut back, 3 bases at V and 2 bases at J, with 11 bases in the middle. The germline CDR1 and CDR2 sequences are SGDLS and YYNGEE. The CDR3 spans 14 residues. The CDR3 DNA sequence: TGTGCCAGCAGCGAATGGGACACAAACTATGGCTACACCTTC. Protein product: CASSEWDTNYGYTF.

The chain is built from TRBV9 and TRBJ2-3; 8 bases line up with TRBD1. The CDR3 is made up of 16 amino acids. From germline, CDR1 is SGDLS and CDR2 YYNGEE. After removal of 3 bases from V and 7 bases from J, the junction contained 13 bases not matched to a gene. The CDR3 region is CASSDPDREDFHTQYF. Here the CDR3 DNA reads TGTGCCAGCAGCGATCCGGACAGGGAGGATTTTCATACGCAGTATTTT. Combining the CDR3 with reference TRBV9 and TRBJ2-3 gives the whole variable domain DSGVTQTPKHLITATGQRVTLRCSPRSGDLSVYWYQQSLDQGLQFLIQYYNGEERAKGNILERFSAQQFPDLHSELNLSSLELGDSALYFCASSDPDREDFHTQYFGPGTRLTVL.

This chain links TRBV9 with TRBJ1-3; 9 nucleotides line up with TRBD1. CDR1 SGDLS and CDR2 YYNGEE come from the germline V gene. The CDR3 runs to 14 residues. The junction had 3 bases not matched to a gene; V was cut back by 4 bases and J by 4 bases. CDR3 loop: CASSPGQGGNTIYF. The CDR3 DNA reads as TGTGCCAGCAGCCCGGGACAGGGAGGAAACACCATATATTTT.

Concerning this clone: At one of its ends the junction is not consistent with the germline gene, which may arise from a read error. The chain has TRBV7-9 and TRBJ1-2; no definite D call. CDR1 SEHNR and CDR2 FQNEAQ come from the germline V gene (reference sequence). The CDR3 is 11 amino acids. The DNA of the CDR3 is TGTGCCAGCAGCTCGGAGTTTGTCGTCTTCTTC. Protein: CASSSEFVVFF.

Concerning this clone: The same CDR3 is also encoded by other DNA sequences in this sample. The V call is TRBV20-1, the J call TRBJ1-1, with 8 bases fitting TRBD1. The length of the CDR3 is 11 residues. CDR1 DFQATT and CDR2 SNEGSKA come from the germline V gene (reference sequence). J was trimmed by 8 bases and V by 1 base; bases with no gene match: 0. The CDR3 protein is CSARGTGEAFF. CDR3 bases: TGCAGTGCTAGAGGGACAGGGGAAGCTTTCTTT.

The rearrangement links TRBV9 to TRBJ1-2, with D possibly matching TRBD1 (6 bases). Germline CDR1 SGDLS, CDR2 YYNGEE. The CDR3 covers 13 residues. The V gene lost 2 bases and the J gene lost 2 bases, with 7 bases spanning the gap. The CDR3 DNA reads TGTGCCAGCAGCGTCGACAGGAACTATGGCTACACCTTC. Translating gives CASSVDRNYGYTF.

This clone is a singleton in its sample. The V gene is TRBV7-3, the J gene TRBJ1-1; the D gene is possibly TRBD1 (5 bases). The CDR3 length is 14 residues. Germline CDR1 SGHTA, CDR2 FQGTGA. Trimming removed 6 bases at V and 2 bases at J, with 13 bases between. CDR3: CASSPDGGNTEAFF. The DNA for the CDR3 is TGTGCCAGCAGTCCTGACGGGGGAAACACTGAAGCTTTCTTT.

The chain carries TRBV2 and TRBJ2-3; no firm D call. The CDR3 loop spans 16 amino acids. Trimming took 0 bases from V and 2 from J, leaving 12 bases between them. CDR1 is SNHLY and CDR2 is FYNNEI in the germline V gene. The CDR3 nucleotides are TGTGCCAGCAGTGAAGCGCCCAACAGCTACACAGATACGCAGTATTTT. It codes for CASSEAPNSYTDTQYF.

This clone was detected once. V is TRBV5-6 and J is TRBJ1-1; 7 nucleotides align to TRBD1. After removal of 4 bases from V and 1 base from J, the junction contained 7 bases not matched to a gene. CDR3 length equals 15 residues. Germline assignment: CDR1 SGHDT and CDR2 YYEEEE. The CDR3 DNA reads TGTGCCAGCAGCCTAAGGGGACAGTGGAACACTGAAGCTTTCTTT. This gives the protein CASSLRGQWNTEAFF.

V and J are TRBV7-2 and TRBJ2-3; 11 nucleotides line up with TRBD2. The trim removed 4 bases at V and 4 bases at J, leaving 4 bases unmatched. Germline CDR1 reads SGHTA; CDR2 reads FQGNSA. The CDR3 contains 15 residues. The CDR3 region has the DNA TGTGCCAGCAGCTCGACTAGCGGGGTACCAGATACGCAGTATTTT. Its translation: CASSSTSGVPDTQYF.

The V call is TRBV13, the J call TRBJ1-3; D perhaps matches TRBD1 (5 bases). The germline V and J ends were trimmed by 4 bases and 4 bases, with 14 bases remaining between them. CDR1 and CDR2 (germline): PRHDT, FYEKMQ (reference sequence). This CDR3 region has 15 residues. The CDR3 spells CASSWTTGGGNTIYF. DNA of the CDR3: TGTGCCAGCAGCTGGACAACTGGAGGGGGAAACACCATATATTTT. Based on the CDR3 plus reference TRBV13 and TRBJ1-3, the full variable domain is AAGVIQSPRHLIKEKRETATLKCYPIPRHDTVYWYQQGPGQDPQFLISFYEKMQSDKGSIPDRFSAQQFSDYHSELNMSSLELGDSALYFCASSWTTGGGNTIYFGEGSWLTVV.

The genes are TRBV25-1 and TRBJ1-1, with unresolved D. There are 17 residues in the CDR3. Germline V gives CDR1 MGHDK, CDR2 SYGVNS. Trimming took 6 bases from V and 1 from J, leaving 21 bases between them. The CDR3 DNA sequence: TGTGCCAGCAGAGGGAGTTTGGCAGTACGAAGGAACACTGAAGCTTTCTTT. Translation gives CASRGSLAVRRNTEAFF.

The chain couples TRBV2 to TRBJ2-7, with 7 nucleotides matching TRBD2. Unmatched junction bases numbered 6, after V lost 2 bases and J lost 2 bases. The CDR3 runs to 15 residues. CDR1 is SNHLY and CDR2 is FYNNEI in the germline V gene. CDR3 DNA sequence: TGTGCCAGCAGTGAAATCGGACTAGTCCCCTACGAGCAGTACTTC. Protein: CASSEIGLVPYEQYF.

The V and J genes are TRBV5-4 and TRBJ2-7, with D possibly TRBD2 on 6 matching bases. Looked up from germline, CDR1 is SGHNT and CDR2 is YYREEE (reference sequence). Between the trimmed V and J ends, which lost 1 base and 0 bases, there was a span of 8 bases. The CDR3 spans 14 residues. Here the CDR3 reads CASSLLDYSYEQYF. In DNA form, the CDR3 reads TGTGCCAGCAGCTTGCTGGACTACTCCTACGAGCAGTACTTC.

V gene TRBV21-1 combines with J gene TRBJ1-5; whether TRBD1, the table's D call, matches the DNA was not checked. TRBV21-1 is listed as a pseudogene. The CDR3 extends over 16 amino acids. CDR3 sequence reads: CASSSNRQYSNQPQHF. As DNA, the CDR3 is TGTGCCAGCAGCAGTAACAGACAATATAGCAATCAGCCCCAGCATTTT.

The V and J genes are TRBV6-6 and TRBJ1-5; TRBD1 might be the D (6 bases). Trimming pared 6 bases from V and 0 bases from J, leaving 12 bases between. The CDR3 extends over 15 amino acids. Germline loops: CDR1 MNHNY, CDR2 SVGAGI (reference sequence). The CDR3 sequence is CASSAGVYSNQPQHF. CDR3 coding DNA: TGTGCCAGCAGCGCAGGGGTTTATAGCAATCAGCCCCAGCATTTT.

V usage is TRBV18 and J usage is TRBJ2-5; 7 bases fit TRBD2. Germline assignment: CDR1 KGHSH and CDR2 LQKENI. The CDR3 is 15 amino acids. With 3 bases clipped from V and 3 bases from J, the junction kept 7 bases outside the gene matches. CDR3: CASSPSPGREETQYF. The CDR3, as DNA: TGTGCCAGCTCACCGTCCCCAGGGAGGGAAGAGACCCAGTACTTC.

This clone was counted between two and nine times. The J gene is TRBJ2-3, the V gene TRBV27; TRBD1 matches at 10 bases. In germline, CDR1 is MNHEY, CDR2 SMNVEV (reference sequence). V gave up 3 bases and J gave up 4 bases; unmatched junction bases: 1. The CDR3 totals 14 residues. The CDR3 DNA sequence: TGTGCCAGCAGTTTCGGGACAGGGGCAGATACGCAGTATTTT. It specifies CASSFGTGADTQYF.

This chain connects TRBV19 to TRBJ2-3, with D tentatively TRBD1 (5 bases). The CDR3 contains 14 residues. The germline gives CDR1 LNHDA, CDR2 SQIVND (reference sequence). V lost 7 bases and J lost 3, with 14 bases in between. Here the CDR3 reads CASKMTAKTDTQYF. The CDR3 DNA sequence: TGTGCCAGTAAGATGACAGCCAAAACAGATACGCAGTATTTT.

The V call is TRBV6-1, the J call TRBJ1-5; a possible D gene is TRBD1 (6 bases). The CDR3 has 14 amino acids. Trimming pared 8 bases from V and 6 bases from J, leaving 17 bases between. CDR1 is MNHNS, CDR2 SASEGT, per germline. DNA for the CDR3: TGTGCCAGCTTTGAGGGGGTTTTGGGTCAGCCCCAGCATTTT. Translated, it gives CASFEGVLGQPQHF.

V is TRBV6-1 and J is TRBJ1-6, with D unresolved. V lost 7 bases and J lost 8, with 18 bases in between. This CDR3 region has 15 residues. CDR1 and CDR2 (germline): MNHNS, SASEGT. The CDR3 bases are TGTGCCAGCACACTCTTACATACCGGGGATTCACCCCTCCACTTT. Translating gives CASTLLHTGDSPLHF.

The chain links TRBV2 to TRBJ1-1; D is uncertain. CDR1 is SNHLY and CDR2 is FYNNEI in the germline V gene. The CDR3 sequence is 14 residues long. Between the trimmed V and J ends, which lost 3 bases and 0 bases, there was a span of 8 bases. The DNA for the CDR3 is TGTGCCAGCAGTGATGAGATCTTGAACACTGAAGCTTTCTTT. This sequence encodes CASSDEILNTEAFF.

The rearrangement links TRBV7-3 to TRBJ2-6; TRBD1 matches 7 bases. Germline V gene data show CDR1 as SGHTA and CDR2 as FQGTGA. The CDR3 sequence is 15 residues long. After removal of 5 bases from V and 2 bases from J, the junction contained 3 bases not matched to a gene. DNA for the CDR3: TGTGCCAGCAGCCCGCAGGGGGCTGGGGCCAACGTCCTGACTTTC. This codes for CASSPQGAGANVLTF.

CDR3 nucleotide sequence: TGTGCCAGCAGCCTGGACAGGGTAAACACCGGGGAGCTGTTTTTT. It specifies CASSLDRVNTGELFF. The V and J genes are TRBV6-6 and TRBJ2-2; 8 bases fit TRBD1. The V segment lost 6 bases and the J segment 2 bases; nucleotides outside the gene matches: 5. This CDR3 region has 15 residues. Germline CDR1 MNHNY, CDR2 SVGAGI (reference sequence).

About this clone itself: The junction does not match germline at one end; this may be a read error. This CDR3 is also generated by other DNA sequences in the sample. This chain uses TRBV9 with TRBJ1-2, with 7 bases that match TRBD1. The CDR3 is made up of 14 amino acids. CDR1 is SGDLS and CDR2 is YYNGEE in the germline V gene. The CDR3, as DNA: TGTGCCAGCAGCGCAAGGGGGCAGGGCTATGGCTACACCTTT. Translated: CASSARGQGYGYTF.

This clone showed up just a few times. This chain links TRBV6-6 with TRBJ1-3; D ambiguous. The CDR3 sequence is 15 residues long. Deletions cut 7 bases from V and 13 bases from J, with 26 bases between. CDR1 and CDR2 from the germline V gene are MNHNY and SVGAGI (reference sequence). CDR3 sequence (DNA): TGTGCCAGCACCTGGGGAGGTATACAATACACCAGGATATATTTT. Translating it yields CASTWGGIQYTRIYF.

This chain connects TRBV7-6 to TRBJ1-1; 7 bases map to TRBD1. The V gene end was trimmed by 1 base and the J gene end by 1 base; junction bases not matched to a gene: 0. From germline, CDR1 is SGHVS and CDR2 FNYEAQ. This CDR3 region has 14 residues. CDR3 residues: CASSLGQGNTEAFF. In DNA, the CDR3 is TGTGCCAGCAGCTTAGGACAGGGGAACACTGAAGCTTTCTTT.

This clone was seen more than once but under ten times. V is TRBV27 and J is TRBJ2-1; TRBD2 aligns across 9 bases. The CDR3 has 16 residues. V shed 4 bases, J shed 8 bases, and the junction held 12 bases outside the gene matches. In germline, CDR1 is MNHEY, CDR2 SMNVEV (reference sequence). This chain's CDR3 is CASSSISGGPFHEQFF. In DNA, the CDR3 is TGTGCCAGCAGTTCGATTAGCGGGGGCCCTTTTCATGAGCAGTTCTTC.

The rearrangement uses TRBV6-6 and TRBJ1-3; no definite D call. The CDR3 has 16 amino acids. Trimming took 2 bases from V and 0 from J, leaving 11 bases between them. Germline V gene data show CDR1 as MNHNY and CDR2 as SVGAGI (reference sequence). The CDR3 DNA sequence: TGTGCCAGCAGTTACCCGACTGTCACCTCTGGAAACACCATATATTTT. Protein product: CASSYPTVTSGNTIYF.

There are a few counts of this clone. This chain uses TRBV5-1 with TRBJ1-1; 10 positions match TRBD1. Germline V gene sequence: CDR1 SGHRS, CDR2 YFSETQ. CDR3 length equals 16 residues. V was clipped by 7 bases and J by 1 base; unmatched bases: 10. The CDR3, as DNA: TGCGCCAGCGTCCGGGACAGGGGAGGAACGAACACTGAAGCTTTCTTT. This translates into CASVRDRGGTNTEAFF.